A selection of T cell receptor beta chains follows, all from one sample in a study of beta chain features in type 1 diabetes. The protocol was immunoSEQ multiplex PCR, while the TCRdb copy is restricted to in-frame clones and leaves out a portion. The data hold a few hundred thousand clones, with 15% to 20% observed a single time. Sequencing input: naive CD4+ T cells from blood. The receptors derive from a woman under 30 in good health. Each CDR3 is given with its conserved first and last residue. A D gene is named only where the DNA matches it firmly. The size entry is marked missing in some rows and otherwise reads once, few, many or a size class.

few	-	TRBV30	TRBJ1-3	CAWSGQGNTIYF	TGTGCCTGGAGCGGACAGGGAAACACCATATATTTT
-	-	TRBV6-5	TRBJ2-7	CASSPWDTAYEQYF	TGTGCCAGCAGTCCCTGGGACACCGCCTACGAGCAGTACTTC
-	-	TRBV29-1	TRBJ2-5	CSVLGPLQETQYF	TGCAGCGTTCTGGGCCCCTTACAAGAGACCCAGTACTTC
few	-	TRBV18	TRBJ1-5	CASSKGPLNQPQHF	TGTGCCAGCTCCAAGGGGCCGCTTAATCAGCCCCAGCATTTT
few	-	TRBV30	TRBJ1-3	CAQQAISGNTIYF	TGTGCCCAGCAGGCGATCTCTGGAAACACCATATATTTT
few	TRBD2	TRBV4-2	TRBJ2-1	CASSQVASGGYNEQFF	TGTGCCAGCAGCCAAGTGGCTAGCGGGGGATACAATGAGCAGTTCTTC
few	-	TRBV7-2	TRBJ1-1	CASTARVWNTEAFF	TGTGCCAGCACCGCCCGGGTGTGGAACACTGAAGCTTTCTTT
once	-	TRBV5-1	TRBJ1-2	CASSSPGRDGYTF	TGCGCCAGCAGCTCACCCGGGAGGGATGGCTACACCTTC
-	TRBD2	TRBV5-1	TRBJ2-1	CASSPPGTSGNYEQFF	TGCGCCAGCAGCCCCCCCGGGACTAGCGGGAACTATGAGCAGTTCTTC
few	TRBD2	TRBV6-5	TRBJ2-7	CASSYSTSGSYEQYF	TGTGCCAGCAGTTACTCGACTAGCGGGTCCTACGAGCAGTACTTC
-	-	TRBV4-3	TRBJ1-1	CASSQEGRGWAEAFF	TGCGCCAGCAGCCAAGAAGGTAGAGGGTGGGCGGAAGCTTTCTTT
-	TRBD2	TRBV7-2	TRBJ2-4	CASSPGLAGVAKNIQYF	TGTGCCAGCAGCCCCGGACTAGCGGGGGTAGCCAAAAACATTCAGTACTTC
-	-	TRBV9	TRBJ2-5	CASSVEASNQETQYF	TGTGCCAGCAGCGTAGAGGCTAGCAATCAAGAGACCCAGTACTTC
-	TRBD1	TRBV15	TRBJ1-5	CATSRDSTGGAAGPQHF	TGTGCCACCAGCAGAGATTCGACAGGGGGCGCGGCGGGACCCCAGCATTTT
-	-	TRBV7-8	TRBJ2-1	CASSLEERRRDEQFF	TGTGCCAGCAGCTTAGAGGAGCGGAGAAGGGATGAGCAGTTCTTC
-	TRBD1	TRBV25-1	TRBJ2-7	CASSEWGTGLYEQYF	TGTGCCAGCAGTGAATGGGGGACAGGGCTTTACGAGCAGTACTTC
-	TRBD1	TRBV4-3	TRBJ2-7	CASSQDTGGYEQYF	TGCGCCAGCAGCCAAGATACAGGGGGATACGAGCAGTACTTC
-	-	TRBV4-1	TRBJ1-2	CASSQDNRAYGYTF	TGCGCCAGCAGCCAAGATAATAGAGCCTATGGCTACACCTTC
-	TRBD2	TRBV11-3	TRBJ2-7	CASSLDRWTSGTYEQYF	TGTGCCAGCAGCTTAGATCGGTGGACTAGCGGAACCTACGAGCAGTACTTC
-	-	TRBV6-5	TRBJ2-3	CASSYGGSATQYF	TGTGCCAGCAGTTACGGAGGATCCGCTACGCAGTATTTT
-	TRBD1	TRBV30	TRBJ1-1	CAWRGQGTEAFF	TGTGCCTGGAGGGGACAGGGCACTGAAGCTTTCTTT
-	TRBD2	TRBV30	TRBJ2-1	CAWSRGGTYSYNEQFF	TGTGCCTGGAGTCGGGGGGGCACTTACTCCTACAATGAGCAGTTCTTC
-	-	TRBV6-5	TRBJ1-1	CASSYTKDSEAFF	TGTGCCAGCAGTTACACGAAGGACAGCGAAGCTTTCTTT
few	-	TRBV7-3	TRBJ1-2	CASSYRTENYGYTF	TGTGCCAGCAGCTACAGGACAGAGAACTATGGCTACACCTTC
few	-	TRBV5-4	TRBJ1-2	CASSSFDFPRDYGYTF	TGTGCCAGCAGCTCCTTTGATTTCCCCCGGGACTATGGCTACACCTTC
-	-	TRBV5-1	TRBJ1-2	CASRRGRDGYTF	TGCGCCAGCAGACGGGGGAGGGACGGCTACACCTTC
-	-	TRBV10-1	TRBJ1-5	CASSPGAQPQHF	TGCGCCAGCAGTCCAGGGGCTCAGCCCCAGCATTTT
-	TRBD1	TRBV7-2	TRBJ2-1	CASSPRQGATVYEQFF	TGTGCCAGCAGCCCGAGACAGGGGGCAACGGTGTATGAGCAGTTCTTC
few	-	TRBV5-1	TRBJ2-2	CASSMTAGPGELFF	TGCGCCAGCAGCATGACAGCGGGTCCCGGGGAGCTGTTTTTT
-	TRBD2	TRBV7-9	TRBJ2-7	CASSSTLTSVSYEQYF	TGTGCCAGCAGCTCCACCCTGACTAGCGTCTCCTACGAGCAGTACTTC
few	-	TRBV13	TRBJ2-1	CASSTRGWSSYNEQFF	TGTGCCAGCAGCACCCGCGGGTGGAGCTCCTACAATGAGCAGTTCTTC
few	-	TRBV30	TRBJ1-1	CAWSVRLNTEAFF	TGTGCCTGGAGTGTCAGACTTAACACTGAAGCTTTCTTT
few	-	TRBV7-2	TRBJ1-2	CASSLTPRGSYGYTF	TGTGCCAGCAGCTTAACCCCCAGGGGAAGCTATGGCTACACCTTC
few	TRBD2	TRBV12-5	TRBJ2-1	CASGLGGLAGLLNEQFF	TGTGCTAGTGGTTTGGGGGGACTAGCGGGATTATTGAATGAGCAGTTCTTC
-	-	TRBV11-1	TRBJ2-3	CASSFLAGALTDTQYF	TGTGCCAGCAGCTTTTTGGCGGGGGCCCTCACAGATACGCAGTATTTT
few	-	TRBV7-2	TRBJ2-2	CASRLTVLAGELFF	TGTGCCAGCAGGCTGACAGTACTCGCCGGGGAGCTGTTTTTT
-	-	TRBV9	TRBJ1-2	CASSVDTSNYGYTF	TGTGCCAGCAGCGTAGACACCTCTAACTATGGCTACACCTTC
few	-	TRBV5-4	TRBJ2-1	CASSLVSGPYNEQFF	TGTGCCAGCAGCTTGGTTAGCGGCCCTTACAATGAGCAGTTCTTC
-	TRBD1	TRBV18	TRBJ2-6	CASSPQGAGSGANVLTF	TGTGCCAGCTCACCACAGGGGGCTGGTTCGGGGGCCAACGTCCTGACTTTC
-	TRBD2	TRBV7-3	TRBJ2-1	CASSPVLAGGEQFF	TGTGCCAGCAGCCCGGTCCTAGCGGGGGGTGAGCAGTTCTTC
few	-	TRBV29-1	TRBJ2-6	CSALRSSGANVLTF	TGCAGCGCCCTTAGAAGCTCTGGGGCCAACGTCCTGACTTTC
-	-	TRBV5-4	TRBJ1-2	CASSLDSYGYTF	TGTGCCAGCAGCTTGGACAGCTATGGCTACACCTTC
few	TRBD1	TRBV29-1	TRBJ2-5	CSVTGESGTQYF	TGCAGCGTGACAGGGGAGAGTGGGACCCAGTACTTC
-	-	TRBV6-1	TRBJ2-5	CASSEAYSRVETQYF	TGTGCCAGCAGTGAAGCCTATAGCAGGGTGGAGACCCAGTACTTC
-	-	TRBV4-1	TRBJ2-7	CASSQEIGTAAREQYF	TGCGCCAGCAGCCAAGAAATAGGCACAGCCGCCCGGGAGCAGTACTTC
-	-	TRBV4-3	TRBJ2-3	CASSQDRASTDTQYF	TGCGCCAGCAGCCAAGACAGGGCCAGCACAGATACGCAGTATTTT
few	-	TRBV5-1	TRBJ1-1	CASSLAGGDGTEAFF	TGCGCCAGCAGCTTGGCTGGGGGCGACGGCACTGAAGCTTTCTTT
-	TRBD1	TRBV10-3	TRBJ2-5	CAIRAAGRGQGTAETQYF	TGTGCCATCCGGGCGGCCGGTCGAGGACAGGGTACGGCAGAGACCCAGTACTTC
few	TRBD1	TRBV2	TRBJ1-1	CASNEGTENTEAFF	TGTGCCAGCAACGAAGGGACAGAGAACACTGAAGCTTTCTTT
-	-	TRBV7-2	TRBJ2-7	CASSAGTSSSYEQYF	TGTGCCAGCAGCGCCGGGACTTCTAGCTCCTACGAGCAGTACTTC
-	TRBD2	TRBV4-1	TRBJ2-6	CASSPHRGREEYSSGANVLTF	TGCGCCAGCAGCCCCCACCGCGGGCGGGAGGAATACTCCTCTGGGGCCAACGTCCTGACTTTC
few	-	TRBV5-6	TRBJ2-7	CASSLFNYYEQYF	TGTGCCAGCAGCTTGTTTAACTACTACGAGCAGTACTTC
-	-	TRBV5-1	TRBJ2-1	CASSFYSRVYEQFF	TGCGCCAGCAGCTTCTACTCCCGGGTATATGAGCAGTTCTTC
few	TRBD2	TRBV7-2	TRBJ2-5	CASSFLAGGKGETQYF	TGTGCCAGCAGCTTTCTAGCGGGGGGAAAAGGGGAGACCCAGTACTTC
few	TRBD1	TRBV5-1	TRBJ1-2	CASSLGQGEGYTF	TGCGCCAGCAGCTTGGGACAGGGAGAAGGCTACACCTTC
-	-	TRBV18	TRBJ2-7	CASSPGTLSYEQYF	TGTGCCAGCTCACCCGGGACTCTCTCCTACGAGCAGTACTTC
-	-	TRBV5-1	TRBJ2-2	CARPEGDTGELFF	TGCGCCCGCCCGGAGGGCGACACCGGGGAGCTGTTTTTT
few	TRBD2	TRBV5-1	TRBJ2-5	CASSPPRLAGRSETQYF	TGCGCCAGCAGCCCACCTAGACTAGCGGGACGGTCGGAGACCCAGTACTTC
-	-	TRBV18	TRBJ1-1	CASSPLVNTEAFF	TGTGCCAGCTCACCACTAGTGAACACTGAAGCTTTCTTT